Sequencing of this T cell receptor (beta chain) was carried out in a study of T-cell reconstitution after alpha-beta-depleted transplantation in children. Preparation of the TCRbeta library involved a method that used unique molecular identifiers. TCRdb re-derived calls from the PCR reads in MiXCR, one entry per CDR3 protein. In the table there are approximately 500,000 distinct CDR3 sequences, 27% of which are singletons. CDR3 length equals 14 residues. Germline assignment: CDR1 SNHLY and CDR2 FYNNEI. J lost 4 bases, V lost 6 bases, and 8 bases had no gene match. The sequencing used PBMCs, collected before TCRalphabeta/CD19-depleted stem cell transplant. The V call is TRBV2, the J call TRBJ1-1; 7 bases map to TRBD1. The receptor's source is a boy less than two years old with Wiskott-Aldrich syndrome, due to receive a stem cell transplant. Here the CDR3 reads CASSKNRGGTEAFF. DNA for the CDR3: TGTGCCAGCAGCAAAAACAGGGGTGGCACTGAAGCTTTCTTT.